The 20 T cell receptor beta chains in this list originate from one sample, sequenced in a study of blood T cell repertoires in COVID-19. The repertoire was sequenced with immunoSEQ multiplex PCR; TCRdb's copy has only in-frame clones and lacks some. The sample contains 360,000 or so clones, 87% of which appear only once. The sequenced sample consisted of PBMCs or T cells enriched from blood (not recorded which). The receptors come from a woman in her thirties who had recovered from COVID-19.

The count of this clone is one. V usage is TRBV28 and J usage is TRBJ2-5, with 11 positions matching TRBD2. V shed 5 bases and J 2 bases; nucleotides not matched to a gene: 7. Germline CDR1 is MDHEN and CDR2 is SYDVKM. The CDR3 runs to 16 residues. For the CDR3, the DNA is TGTGCCAGCAGTCCTCTAGCGGGAGGTCCACAAGAGACCCAGTACTTC. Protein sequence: CASSPLAGGPQETQYF.

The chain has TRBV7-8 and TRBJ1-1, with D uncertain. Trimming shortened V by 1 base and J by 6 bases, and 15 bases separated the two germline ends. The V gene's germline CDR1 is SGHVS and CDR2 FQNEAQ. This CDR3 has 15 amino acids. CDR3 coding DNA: TGTGCCAGCAGCTTAGTAGGGTCTGGCGGGCCTGAAGCTTTCTTT. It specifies CASSLVGSGGPEAFF.

The DNA for the CDR3 is TGCGCCAGCAGCTCCCCGGCGGCGGGGGCCCACGAGCAGTACTTC. Translation: CASSSPAAGAHEQYF. The chain carries TRBV5-1 and TRBJ2-7; tentatively, D is TRBD2 (7 bases). The CDR3 extends over 15 amino acids. Germline V gene sequence: CDR1 SGHRS, CDR2 YFSETQ. V shed 3 bases and J shed 5 bases, with 18 bases lying between them.

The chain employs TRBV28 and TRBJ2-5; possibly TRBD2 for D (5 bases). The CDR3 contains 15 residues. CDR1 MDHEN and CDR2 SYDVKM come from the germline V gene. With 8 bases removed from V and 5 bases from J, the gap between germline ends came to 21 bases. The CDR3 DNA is TGTGCCAGCTGTTCGAGGGCTTACCGAGGGGAGACCCAGTACTTC. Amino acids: CASCSRAYRGETQYF. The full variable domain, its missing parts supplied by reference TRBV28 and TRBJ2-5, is DVKVTQSSRYLVKRTGEKVFLECVQDMDHENMFWYRQDPGLGLRLIYFSYDVKMKEKGDIPEGYSVSREKKERFSLILESASTNQTSMYLCASCSRAYRGETQYFGPGTRLLVL.

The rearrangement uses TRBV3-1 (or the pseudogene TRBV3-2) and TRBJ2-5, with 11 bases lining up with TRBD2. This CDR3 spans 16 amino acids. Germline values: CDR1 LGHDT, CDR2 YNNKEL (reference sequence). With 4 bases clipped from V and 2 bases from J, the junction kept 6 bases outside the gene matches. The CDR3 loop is CASSPWTSGFQETQYF. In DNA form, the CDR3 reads TGTGCCAGCAGCCCGTGGACTAGCGGGTTTCAAGAGACCCAGTACTTC.

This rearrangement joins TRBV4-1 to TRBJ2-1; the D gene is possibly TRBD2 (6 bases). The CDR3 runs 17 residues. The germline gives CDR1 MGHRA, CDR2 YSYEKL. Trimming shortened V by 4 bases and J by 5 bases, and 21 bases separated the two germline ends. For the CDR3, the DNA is TGCGCCAGCAGCCCCAAGTCGATAGCGGTAATCAACAATGAGCAGTTCTTC. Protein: CASSPKSIAVINNEQFF.

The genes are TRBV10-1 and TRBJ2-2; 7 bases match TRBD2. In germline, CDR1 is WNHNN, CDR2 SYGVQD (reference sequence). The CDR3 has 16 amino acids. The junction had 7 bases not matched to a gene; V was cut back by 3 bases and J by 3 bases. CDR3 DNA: TGCGCCAGCAGTGAATTAGGACTAGAGGACACCGGGGAGCTGTTTTTT. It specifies CASSELGLEDTGELFF.

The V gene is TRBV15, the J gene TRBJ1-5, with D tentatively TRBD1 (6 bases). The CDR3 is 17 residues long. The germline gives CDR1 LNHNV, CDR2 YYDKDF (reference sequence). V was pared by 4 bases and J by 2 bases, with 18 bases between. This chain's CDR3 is CATSTNPRAGGNQPQHF. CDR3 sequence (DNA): TGTGCCACCAGCACTAACCCCCGTGCAGGGGGCAATCAGCCCCAGCATTTT.

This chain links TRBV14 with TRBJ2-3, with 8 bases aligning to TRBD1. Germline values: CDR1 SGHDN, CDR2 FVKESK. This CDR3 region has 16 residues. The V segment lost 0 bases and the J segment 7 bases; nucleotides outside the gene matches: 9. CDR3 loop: CASSQEVGQGYYTQYF. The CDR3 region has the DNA TGTGCCAGCAGCCAAGAGGTTGGACAGGGCTATTATACGCAGTATTTT.

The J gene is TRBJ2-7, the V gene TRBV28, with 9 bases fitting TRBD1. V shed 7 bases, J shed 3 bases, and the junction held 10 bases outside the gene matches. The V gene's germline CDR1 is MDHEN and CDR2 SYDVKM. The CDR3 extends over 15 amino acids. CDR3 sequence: CASTHRDRAIYEQYF. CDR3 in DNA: TGTGCCAGCACGCATCGGGACAGGGCGATCTACGAGCAGTACTTC.

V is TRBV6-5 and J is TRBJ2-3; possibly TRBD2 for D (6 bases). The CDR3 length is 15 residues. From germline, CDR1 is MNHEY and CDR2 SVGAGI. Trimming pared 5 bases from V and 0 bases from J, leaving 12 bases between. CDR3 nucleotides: TGTGCCAGCAGTACTAGCCCGGAGAGCACAGATACGCAGTATTTT. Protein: CASSTSPESTDTQYF.

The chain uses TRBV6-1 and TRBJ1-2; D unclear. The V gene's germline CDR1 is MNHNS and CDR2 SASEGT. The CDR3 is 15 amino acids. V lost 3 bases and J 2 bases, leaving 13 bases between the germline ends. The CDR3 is CASSDPSQSNYGYTF. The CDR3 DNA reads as TGTGCCAGCAGTGACCCTTCACAGAGCAACTATGGCTACACCTTC.

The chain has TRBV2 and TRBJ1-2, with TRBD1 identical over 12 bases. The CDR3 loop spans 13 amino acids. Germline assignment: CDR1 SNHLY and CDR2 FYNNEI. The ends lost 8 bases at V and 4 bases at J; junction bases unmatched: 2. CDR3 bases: TGTGCCAGCGGGGACAGGGGGCCCTATGGCTACACCTTC. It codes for CASGDRGPYGYTF.

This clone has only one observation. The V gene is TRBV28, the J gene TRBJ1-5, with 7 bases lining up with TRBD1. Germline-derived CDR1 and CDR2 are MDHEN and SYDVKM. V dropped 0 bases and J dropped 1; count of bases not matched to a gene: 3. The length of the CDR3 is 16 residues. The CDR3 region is CASSLWGRGSNQPQHF. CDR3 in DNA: TGTGCCAGCAGTTTATGGGGCAGGGGGAGCAATCAGCCCCAGCATTTT.

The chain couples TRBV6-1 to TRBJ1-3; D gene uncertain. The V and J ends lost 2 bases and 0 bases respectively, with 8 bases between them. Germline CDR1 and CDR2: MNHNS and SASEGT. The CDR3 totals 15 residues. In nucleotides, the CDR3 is TGTGCCAGCAGTGAATCCCTCCTCTCTGGAAACACCATATATTTT. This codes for CASSESLLSGNTIYF.

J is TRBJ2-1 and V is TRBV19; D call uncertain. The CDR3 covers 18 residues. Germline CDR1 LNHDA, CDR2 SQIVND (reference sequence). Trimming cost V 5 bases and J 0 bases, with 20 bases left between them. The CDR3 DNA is TGTGCCAGTAGTGCCTCCCCCCCTTGGAGCGTCTCCTACAATGAGCAGTTCTTC. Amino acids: CASSASPPWSVSYNEQFF.

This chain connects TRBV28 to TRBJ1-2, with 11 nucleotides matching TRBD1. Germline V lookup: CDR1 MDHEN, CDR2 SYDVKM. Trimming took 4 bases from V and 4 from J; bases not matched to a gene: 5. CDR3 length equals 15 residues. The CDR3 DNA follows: TGTGCCAGCAGTTCCGGACAGGGGGCTGTCTATGGCTACACCTTC. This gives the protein CASSSGQGAVYGYTF.

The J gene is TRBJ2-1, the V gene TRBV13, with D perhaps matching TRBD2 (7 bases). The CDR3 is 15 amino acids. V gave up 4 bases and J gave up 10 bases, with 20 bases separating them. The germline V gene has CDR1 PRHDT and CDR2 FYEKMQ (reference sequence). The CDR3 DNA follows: TGTGCCAGCAGCTCCGGGGGCCGGGGGGACTGGGAGCAGTTCTTC. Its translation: CASSSGGRGDWEQFF.

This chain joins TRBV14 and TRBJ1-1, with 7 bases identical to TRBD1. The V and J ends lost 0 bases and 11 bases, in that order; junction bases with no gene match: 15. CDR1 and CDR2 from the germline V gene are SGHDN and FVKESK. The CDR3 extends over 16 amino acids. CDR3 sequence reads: CASSQESRTGEVSAFF. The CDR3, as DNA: TGTGCCAGCAGCCAAGAAAGTCGTACAGGGGAGGTTTCGGCTTTCTTT.

DNA for the CDR3: TGTGCCAGCTCACTCGGAGGGACAGGGGTCGGAAACACCATATATTTT. This translates into CASSLGGTGVGNTIYF. The rearrangement joins TRBV18 to TRBJ1-3, with TRBD1 identical over 10 bases. Trimming at V came to 4 bases and at J to 4 bases, leaving 7 bases not matched to a gene. Looked up from germline, CDR1 is KGHSH and CDR2 is LQKENI. The CDR3 loop spans 16 amino acids.